This T cell receptor beta chain was identified in a study of human T cells and chemical hapten exposure. TCRdb reprocessed the RACE reads with MiXCR, giving one entry per CDR3 protein. The sample contains tens of thousands of distinct CDR3 sequences, 9.8% of which appear only once. Described time point: patch test 1, 2 weeks after DPC sensitization. The treatment was: therapeutic diphenylcyclopropenone sensitization with weekly scalp DPC. Donors, patients with alopecia ranging from 18 to 70 years old and judged suitable for DPC, provided samples. This clonotype was detected a few times. The sequences come from whole blood, collected in connection with sensitization to the hapten diphenylcyclopropenone (DPC). The receptor's source is a woman aged 40 to 49 with alopecia areata. Some clones in this sample may be carry-over from other donors' samples.

CDR3 sequence: CASSSSGEETQYF. As DNA, the CDR3 is TGCGCCAGCAGCTCTTCCGGGGAAGAGACCCAGTACTTC. The V and J genes are TRBV5-1 and TRBJ2-5; D might be TRBD2 (5 bases). The V end lost 3 bases, the J end lost 3 bases, and 9 bases lay between the germline ends. The germline V gene encodes CDR1 SGHRS and CDR2 YFSETQ. This CDR3 has 13 residues.